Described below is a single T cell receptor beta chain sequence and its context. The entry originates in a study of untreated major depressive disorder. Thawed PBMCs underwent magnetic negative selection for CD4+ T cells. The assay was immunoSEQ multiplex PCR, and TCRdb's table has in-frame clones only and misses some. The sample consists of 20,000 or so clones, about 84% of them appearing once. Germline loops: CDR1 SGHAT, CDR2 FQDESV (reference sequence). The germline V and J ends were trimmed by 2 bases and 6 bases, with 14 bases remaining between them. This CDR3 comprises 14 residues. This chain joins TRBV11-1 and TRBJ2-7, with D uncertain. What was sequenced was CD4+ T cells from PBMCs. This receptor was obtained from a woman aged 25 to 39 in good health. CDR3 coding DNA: TGTGCCAGCAGCTTATCCCCCAGAGCAAGCGAGCAGTACTTC. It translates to CASSLSPRASEQYF.